Each of the 3 T cell receptor beta chains below was sequenced from the same sample in a study of T cells in Graves' hyperthyroidism and ophthalmopathy. TCR beta CDR3 region amplification was performed from RNA transcripts. The HTBI primer set was used in a first-round RT-PCR of the TCR CDR3. TCRdb reprocessed the multiplex PCR reads via MiXCR and lists one record per CDR3 protein. Of under 350,000 distinct CDR3 sequences listed, 15% to 20% are singletons. Input material: blood. The receptors stem from a woman aged 50 to 60 with Graves' hyperthyroidism.

The chain is built from TRBV6-1 and TRBJ1-5, with D unresolved. Trimming left V 2 bases short and J 9 bases short, with 14 bases between. Germline V lookup: CDR1 MNHNS, CDR2 SASEGT. CDR3 length: 14 residues. CDR3 in DNA: TGTGCCAGCAGTGAAAGGGCGGCTAAAATGCCCCAGCATTTT. Its protein is CASSERAAKMPQHF.

This clonotype occurred many times. The chain has TRBV5-5 and TRBJ1-4; no firm D call. CDR1 is SGHKS and CDR2 is YYEKEE in the germline V gene (reference sequence). V was cut by 0 bases and J by 7 bases, with 10 bases left in between. The CDR3 consists of 14 residues. DNA for the CDR3: TGTGCCAGCAGCTTGGTTCAGGAACCTGAAAAACTGTTTTTT. Translation gives CASSLVQEPEKLFF.

The sample holds many counts of this clonotype. The chain recombines TRBV2 with TRBJ2-1; the match to TRBD1 covers 8 bases. The CDR3 extends over 15 amino acids. V lost 5 bases to trimming and J lost 4 bases; unmatched junction nucleotides: 7. Per the germline V gene, CDR1 is SNHLY and CDR2 is FYNNEI. CDR3: CASSPDGQGYNEQFF. In nucleotides, the CDR3 is TGTGCCAGCAGTCCTGACGGACAGGGTTACAATGAGCAGTTCTTC.